A selection of T cell receptor beta chains follows, all from one sample in a study of post-analysis software for immune sequencing data. Each CDR3 protein gets one entry after TCRdb re-called the PCR reads with MiXCR. The repertoire holds roughly 800,000 distinct CDR3 sequences, 30% seen once, with roughly 0.57% in the top ten. Material for sequencing was blood. These receptors were taken from a girl between 5 and 17 years old with multiple sclerosis. The CDR3 runs from the conserved cysteine through the conserved F or W.

j_gene: TRBJ2-1
len: 17
v_gene: TRBV7-2
CDR3aa: CASSSVWGGGAYNEQFF

j_gene: TRBJ2-5
len: 15
v_gene: TRBV10-1
CDR3aa: CASSPGTGALETQYF

j_gene: TRBJ1-1
len: 14
v_gene: TRBV7-2
CDR3aa: CASSPAGTGSEAFF

j_gene: TRBJ2-1
len: 17
v_gene: TRBV12-3/TRBV12-4
CDR3aa: CASSTSTSGRSNNEQFF

j_gene: TRBJ2-5
len: 15
v_gene: TRBV18
CDR3aa: CASSPLAGNQETQYF

j_gene: TRBJ2-3
len: 15
v_gene: TRBV20-1
CDR3aa: CSAPSLEKAPDTQYF

j_gene: TRBJ2-1
len: 16
v_gene: TRBV5-1
CDR3aa: CASSLGQGSSYNEQFF

j_gene: TRBJ1-1
len: 15
v_gene: TRBV20-1
CDR3aa: CSARSLAGGGTEAFF

j_gene: TRBJ2-5
len: 15
v_gene: TRBV14
CDR3aa: CASSPRRGPISTQYF

j_gene: TRBJ2-3
len: 18
v_gene: TRBV3-1
CDR3aa: CASSPPRTGGTHTDTQYF

j_gene: TRBJ1-2
len: 13
v_gene: TRBV20-1
CDR3aa: CSAGRGMADGYTF

j_gene: TRBJ1-1
len: 14
v_gene: TRBV7-2
CDR3aa: CASSLEGTLSEAFF

j_gene: TRBJ2-3
len: 15
v_gene: TRBV29-1
CDR3aa: CSVEPPGQGGDTQYF

j_gene: TRBJ2-3
len: 17
v_gene: TRBV28
CDR3aa: CASSPPLWKRLADTQYF

j_gene: TRBJ2-1
len: 15
v_gene: TRBV5-6
CDR3aa: CASSSRTSGLNEQFF

j_gene: TRBJ2-5
len: 15
v_gene: TRBV6-5
CDR3aa: CASSNVEGAKETQYF

j_gene: TRBJ1-1
len: 14
v_gene: TRBV27
CDR3aa: CASSSQGFNTEAFF

j_gene: TRBJ2-4
len: 15
v_gene: TRBV20-1
CDR3aa: CSANDRGRTKNIQYF

j_gene: TRBJ1-2
len: 13
v_gene: TRBV2
CDR3aa: CASSRTAGYGYTF

j_gene: TRBJ2-1
len: 16
v_gene: TRBV6-6
CDR3aa: CASSYYNSGSGNEQFF

j_gene: TRBJ2-4
len: 14
v_gene: TRBV7-2
CDR3aa: CASSLAFGRQFQYF

j_gene: TRBJ2-2
len: 15
v_gene: TRBV12-3/TRBV12-4
CDR3aa: CASSLRGSNTGELFF

j_gene: TRBJ2-7
len: 14
v_gene: TRBV7-9
CDR3aa: CASSPQASSYEQYF

j_gene: TRBJ1-5
len: 14
v_gene: TRBV6-6
CDR3aa: CASSYLGGVQPQHF

j_gene: TRBJ2-7
len: 15
v_gene: TRBV5-1
CDR3aa: CASSWTGTDRYEQYF

j_gene: TRBJ2-4
len: 15
v_gene: TRBV7-2
CDR3aa: CASSSGGRAKNIQYF

j_gene: TRBJ2-1
len: 15
v_gene: TRBV10-3
CDR3aa: CAISGGLADYNEQFF

j_gene: TRBJ1-5
len: 15
v_gene: TRBV9
CDR3aa: CASSVGSGSNQPQHF

j_gene: TRBJ2-3
len: 15
v_gene: TRBV5-1
CDR3aa: CASSLAGSPTDTQYF

j_gene: TRBJ2-7
len: 16
v_gene: TRBV5-6
CDR3aa: CASSLAGQGRYYEQYF

j_gene: TRBJ2-5
len: 11
v_gene: TRBV5-1
CDR3aa: CASYREETQYF

j_gene: -
len: 14
v_gene: TRBV5-1
CDR3aa: CASSSGRDGAEQYF

j_gene: TRBJ1-2
len: 15
v_gene: TRBV2
CDR3aa: CASRALGQTNYGYTF

j_gene: TRBJ1-2
len: 12
v_gene: TRBV20-1
CDR3aa: CSALQGGYGYTF

j_gene: TRBJ2-7
len: 14
v_gene: TRBV28
CDR3aa: CAGSHQGTSYEQYF

j_gene: TRBJ1-5
len: 14
v_gene: TRBV7-2
CDR3aa: CASSLVAAYQPQHF

j_gene: TRBJ1-1
len: 14
v_gene: TRBV29-1
CDR3aa: CSVWDRGLGTEAFF

j_gene: TRBJ2-5
len: 15
v_gene: TRBV5-1
CDR3aa: CASSPRDTNQETQYF

j_gene: TRBJ1-2
len: 15
v_gene: TRBV7-2
CDR3aa: CVSSLVMGENYGYTF

j_gene: TRBJ2-7
len: 13
v_gene: TRBV7-2
CDR3aa: CASSFSGRHEQYF

j_gene: TRBJ2-4
len: 16
v_gene: TRBV20-1
CDR3aa: CSATSQVGKAKNIQYF

j_gene: TRBJ1-2
len: 13
v_gene: TRBV6-6
CDR3aa: CASRDTINYGYTF

j_gene: TRBJ2-1
len: 18
v_gene: TRBV7-8
CDR3aa: CASSLSGPGTSLGNEQFF